This TCR beta chain was identified during a study of blood T cell repertoires in COVID-19. The wider study: Samples came from the United States, Italy and Spain, spanning acute and convalescent COVID-19. PBMCs, B-cell-depleted T cells, or T cells were the source of the cDNA or gDNA that made up the material.

Authors' analysis steps: By means of reference gene primer amplification, nucleated cell counts were estimated. Assay used: immunoSEQ multiplex PCR; TCRdb lists only in-frame clones, some missing. That table is the source of V, J and clone size, and D and trimming were worked out from the DNA. The sample has some 350,000 clones, 80% to 90% seen once. CDR1 is SNHLY and CDR2 is FYNNEI in the germline V gene. V gave up 7 bases and J gave up 9 bases, with 19 bases separating them. The CDR3 is 15 amino acids. The chain is built from TRBV2 and TRBJ1-6; maybe TRBD1 (5 bases). This clonotype was sampled from a man aged 25 to 40 with active or convalescent COVID-19. Sequencing was carried out using peripheral blood. CDR3 sequence: CASKRERGEFSPLHF. The CDR3 nucleotides read TGTGCCAGCAAGCGGGAGAGGGGAGAATTTTCACCCCTCCACTTT.